These 17 T cell receptor beta chains were all obtained from the same sample, sequenced in a study of cytomegalovirus exposure and HLA in healthy donors. The PCR employed 60 Vbeta primers together with 13 Jbeta primers. Assay used: immunoSEQ multiplex PCR; TCRdb lists only in-frame clones, some missing. The sample holds about 110,000 clones, approximately 11% seen once. Material for sequencing was PBMCs. The source is a middle-aged man in good health and CMV-seropositive.

The chain combines TRBV9 with TRBJ2-3; 7 bases fit TRBD2. Germline CDR1 is SGDLS and CDR2 is YYNGEE. Losses at the gene ends were 3 bases for V and 8 bases for J; bases not matched to a gene: 6. CDR3 length: 13 residues. The CDR3 is CASSGGGKVTQYF. The CDR3, as DNA: TGTGCCAGCAGCGGGGGGGGGAAGGTTACGCAGTATTTT.

This clone has only a few counts. The identical CDR3 is also encoded by other nucleotide sequences in the sample. The rearrangement uses TRBV19 and TRBJ1-2, with 10 nucleotides matching TRBD1. V trimming: 4 bases; J trimming: 4 bases; junction bases outside the gene matches: 3. The CDR3 is 14 residues long. From germline, CDR1 is LNHDA and CDR2 SQIVND (reference sequence). CDR3 sequence: CASSSRDRGYGYTF. CDR3 DNA sequence: TGTGCCAGTAGTAGCCGGGACAGGGGCTATGGCTACACCTTC.

The chain combines TRBV5-1 with TRBJ1-2; TRBD1 matches 8 bases. V lost 4 bases, J lost 8 bases, and 10 bases stayed unmatched. Germline values: CDR1 SGHRS, CDR2 YFSETQ. The length of the CDR3 is 14 residues. The CDR3 sequence: CASSSDQGARGYTF. Written as DNA, the CDR3 is TGCGCCAGCAGCAGCGATCAGGGGGCGCGGGGCTACACCTTC.

Notes on this clone: One junction end disagrees with the germline gene, perhaps due to a read error. The chain is built from TRBV19 and TRBJ2-7; a weak D match, TRBD1 (5 bases). The CDR3 runs to 15 residues. CDR1 is LNHDA, CDR2 SQIVND, per germline (reference sequence). The CDR3 region has the DNA TGTGCCAGTAGCATAGCAGGGCTCAGCTCCTACGAGCAGTACTTC. Translated: CASSIAGLSSYEQYF.

This clone was seen a handful of times. The chain combines TRBV30 with TRBJ2-1; 7 positions match TRBD1. Trimming removed 4 bases from V and 6 bases from J; junction bases left unmatched: 9. This CDR3 is 14 amino acids long. The germline CDR1 and CDR2 sequences are GTSNPN and SVGIG (reference sequence). The CDR3 nucleotides read TGTGCCTGGAATAGGGACAGACGTTTCAATGAGCAGTTCTTC. The encoded protein is CAWNRDRRFNEQFF.

The chain has TRBV30 and TRBJ1-1, with D possibly being TRBD1 (6 bases). Germline CDR1 reads GTSNPN; CDR2 reads SVGIG (reference sequence). There are 11 residues in the CDR3. Trimming took 5 bases from V and 5 from J, leaving 9 bases between them. CDR3 sequence: CAWGRGTEAFF. Here the CDR3 DNA reads TGTGCCTGGGGCAGGGGAACTGAAGCTTTCTTT.

The chain links TRBV6-5 to TRBJ1-1; possible D gene TRBD1, 6 bases. In germline, CDR1 is MNHEY, CDR2 SVGAGI. V lost 5 bases and J lost 3, with 16 bases in between. The CDR3 spans 15 residues. The CDR3 loop reads CASSRHRARDTEAFF. CDR3 nucleotide sequence: TGTGCCAGCAGTCGCCACAGGGCTAGAGACACTGAAGCTTTCTTT.

This clone was counted between two and nine times. The gene calls are TRBV30 and TRBJ2-7; D is unresolved. Germline CDR1 is GTSNPN and CDR2 is SVGIG (reference sequence). The CDR3 is made up of 13 amino acids. Trimming shortened V by 6 bases and J by 5 bases, and 17 bases separated the two germline ends. CDR3 residues: CACQRPTNHEQYF. The CDR3 DNA reads TGTGCCTGCCAGCGTCCAACTAATCACGAGCAGTACTTC.

This clone came up a few times. The gene calls are TRBV4-1 and TRBJ2-7; 8 nucleotides agree with TRBD2. This CDR3 contains 14 residues. V lost 0 bases to trimming and J lost 5 bases; unmatched junction nucleotides: 3. Germline CDR1 is MGHRA and CDR2 is YSYEKL. CDR3: CASSQDGLAHEQYF. CDR3 in DNA: TGCGCCAGCAGCCAAGACGGACTAGCACACGAGCAGTACTTC.

The V call is TRBV7-9, the J call TRBJ2-3; maybe TRBD1 (6 bases). The CDR3 covers 14 residues. V was pared by 3 bases and J by 2 bases, with 9 bases between. Germline loops: CDR1 SEHNR, CDR2 FQNEAQ (reference sequence). The CDR3 region is CASSFTGNTDTQYF. In DNA form, the CDR3 reads TGTGCCAGCAGCTTTACAGGGAACACAGATACGCAGTATTTT.

This clone was counted between two and nine times. The J gene is TRBJ1-1, the V gene TRBV25-1; D possibly corresponds to TRBD1 (6 bases). The V end was cut by 6 bases, the J end by 1 base, with 15 bases between. Germline V gene data show CDR1 as MGHDK and CDR2 as SYGVNS. This CDR3 contains 15 residues. Written as DNA, the CDR3 is TGTGCCAGCAGGAGGGCAGGGGAAGAGAACACTGAAGCTTTCTTT. Translating it yields CASRRAGEENTEAFF.

This clone was seen only a few times. This chain connects TRBV2 to TRBJ2-1, with no clear D. CDR1 is SNHLY, CDR2 FYNNEI, per germline. Trimming pared 3 bases from V and 0 bases from J, leaving 9 bases between. CDR3 length: 15 amino acids. CDR3 loop: CASSDGFSSYNEQFF. The CDR3 nucleotides read TGTGCCAGCAGTGATGGCTTCAGCTCCTACAATGAGCAGTTCTTC. The complete variable domain, with remaining parts taken from reference TRBV2 and TRBJ2-1, reads EPEVTQTPSHQVTQMGQEVILRCVPISNHLYFYWYRQILGQKVEFLVSFYNNEISEKSEIFDDQFSVERPDGSNFTLKIRSTKLEDSAMYFCASSDGFSSYNEQFFGPGTRLTVL.

This chain links TRBV4-1 with TRBJ2-7; 9 positions match TRBD1. After removal of 3 bases from V and 0 bases from J, the junction contained 3 bases not matched to a gene. The V gene's germline CDR1 is MGHRA and CDR2 YSYEKL. This CDR3 spans 15 amino acids. The CDR3 region is CASSHRDRASYEQYF. Written as DNA, the CDR3 is TGCGCCAGCAGCCATCGGGACAGGGCCTCCTACGAGCAGTACTTC.

The J gene is TRBJ1-2, the V gene TRBV27; perhaps TRBD1 as D (6 bases). Trimming pared 3 bases from V and 4 bases from J, leaving 15 bases between. The CDR3 contains 15 residues. Per the germline V gene, CDR1 is MNHEY and CDR2 is SMNVEV (reference sequence). The CDR3 reads CASSLETGGFYGYTF. For the CDR3, the DNA is TGTGCCAGCAGTTTGGAGACAGGAGGCTTCTATGGCTACACCTTC.

V and J are TRBV10-3 and TRBJ2-7, with D hard to call. V was cut by 3 bases and J by 2 bases, with 5 bases left in between. The CDR3 has 12 residues. Germline V CDR1 and CDR2: ENHRY, SYGVKD. In DNA form, the CDR3 reads TGTGCCATCAGTGATGGGCCCTACGAGCAGTACTTC. It is translated as CAISDGPYEQYF.

This clone was observed a handful of times. V is TRBV18 and J is TRBJ1-3; D is unresolved. CDR1 KGHSH and CDR2 LQKENI come from the germline V gene. Trimming removed 6 bases from V and 0 bases from J, with 9 bases in between. The CDR3 is made up of 14 amino acids. This CDR3 reads CASSPVSSGNTIYF. The CDR3 bases are TGTGCCAGCTCCCCCGTGAGCTCTGGAAACACCATATATTTT.

This clone was observed a few times. The rearrangement links TRBV9 to TRBJ2-1, with 14 bases identical to TRBD2. The CDR3 is made up of 16 amino acids. V lost 3 bases, J lost 8 bases, and 7 bases stayed unmatched. Looked up from germline, CDR1 is SGDLS and CDR2 is YYNGEE. This CDR3 is CASSGGLAGVVDEQFF. CDR3 DNA sequence: TGTGCCAGCAGCGGGGGACTAGCGGGAGTGGTCGATGAGCAGTTCTTC.